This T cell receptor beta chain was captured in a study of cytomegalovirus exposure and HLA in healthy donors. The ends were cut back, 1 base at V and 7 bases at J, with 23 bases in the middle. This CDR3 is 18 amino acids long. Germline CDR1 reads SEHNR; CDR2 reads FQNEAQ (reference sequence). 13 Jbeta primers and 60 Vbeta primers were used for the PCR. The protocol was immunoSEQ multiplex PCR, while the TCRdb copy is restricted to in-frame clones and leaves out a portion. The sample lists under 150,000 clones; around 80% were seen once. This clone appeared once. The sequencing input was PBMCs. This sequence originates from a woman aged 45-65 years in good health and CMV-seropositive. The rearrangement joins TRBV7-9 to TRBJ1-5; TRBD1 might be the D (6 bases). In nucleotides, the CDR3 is TGTGCCAGCAGCTTAGGTGCCAGGGATCATTTTAGGGGGCAGCCCCAGCATTTT. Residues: CASSLGARDHFRGQPQHF.